These 6 T cell receptor beta chains came from one sample sequenced in a study of blood T cell repertoires in COVID-19. Method: immunoSEQ multiplex PCR; TCRdb's copy keeps in-frame clones and lacks some. The profile shows about 88,000 clones, 88% of them singletons. Source material: peripheral blood. These receptors came from a woman older than 75 with acute or convalescent COVID-19.

The rearrangement links TRBV28 to TRBJ2-7; D call uncertain. CDR1 MDHEN and CDR2 SYDVKM come from the germline V gene. The length of the CDR3 is 12 residues. The ends were cut back, 2 bases at V and 7 bases at J, with 9 bases in the middle. The CDR3 nucleotides are TGTGCCAGCAGTTTACCTTTTCAGGAGCAGTACTTC. It translates to CASSLPFQEQYF.

The chain employs TRBV3-1 (or the pseudogene TRBV3-2) and TRBJ1-2, with 7 bases identical to TRBD1. The CDR3 covers 13 residues. In germline, CDR1 is LGHDT, CDR2 YNNKEL (reference sequence). The V and J ends lost 4 bases and 2 bases, in that order; junction bases with no gene match: 1. Here the CDR3 DNA reads TGTGCCAGCAGCCGGGACAGAAACTATGGCTACACCTTC. It yields the protein CASSRDRNYGYTF.

The CDR3 here is CASSPLRGAPPSSYEQYF. For the CDR3, the DNA is TGTGCCAGCAGCCCTCTCCGGGGGGCGCCGCCGAGCTCCTACGAGCAGTACTTC. The gene calls are TRBV7-6 and TRBJ2-7; the D gene is possibly TRBD2 (7 bases). The CDR3 length is 18 residues. Trimming left V 5 bases short and J 0 bases short, with 23 bases between. From germline, CDR1 is SGHVS and CDR2 FNYEAQ.

There are a few counts of this clone. The V and J genes are TRBV7-3 and TRBJ2-1; 13 bases are shared with TRBD2. The CDR3 consists of 15 residues. Germline V gene sequence: CDR1 SGHTA, CDR2 FQGTGA. The trim removed 5 bases at V and 10 bases at J, leaving 8 bases unmatched. The CDR3 region has the DNA TGTGCCAGCAGCGCCCACGGACTAGCGGGAGTAGAGCAGTTCTTC. Amino acid sequence: CASSAHGLAGVEQFF.

In DNA form, the CDR3 reads TGTGCCAGCAGCATACGGACGGGGGGGGATTCACCCCTCCACTTT. It encodes CASSIRTGGDSPLHF. The chain has TRBV7-9 and TRBJ1-6, with D possibly TRBD1 on 5 matching bases. Germline V gene lookup returns CDR1 SEHNR and CDR2 FQNEAQ (reference sequence). CDR3 length equals 15 residues. Trimming pared 5 bases from V and 8 bases from J, leaving 16 bases between.

This clone was recorded only once. The V and J genes are TRBV5-1 and TRBJ2-5, with 13 positions matching TRBD2. Germline loops: CDR1 SGHRS, CDR2 YFSETQ. V was pared by 0 bases and J by 5 bases, with 1 base of the junction left unmatched. The CDR3 loop spans 15 amino acids. CDR3 loop: CASSLALAGGETQYF. In DNA, the CDR3 is TGCGCCAGCAGCTTGGCACTAGCGGGAGGGGAGACCCAGTACTTC.